These 6 T cell receptor beta chains were all obtained from the same sample, sequenced in a study of graft-versus-host responses after intestinal transplantation. Antigens of these TCRs are unknown. The protocol was immunoSEQ multiplex PCR, while the TCRdb copy is restricted to in-frame clones and leaves out a portion. Among 85,000 to 100,000 clones listed, under 95% were seen once. Here the sequenced sample was unstimulated CD4+ T cells sorted from spleen or lymph node cells, taken before transplant. Source of these receptors: a human donor who was the organ donor for an intestinal transplant.

This rearrangement joins TRBV7-8 to TRBJ2-3, with 8 nucleotides matching TRBD1. The germline V gene has CDR1 SGHVS and CDR2 FQNEAQ. The CDR3 sequence is 16 residues long. J lost 2 bases, V lost 5 bases, and 9 bases had no gene match. Here the CDR3 reads CASSRTGGTITDTQYF. The CDR3 DNA is TGTGCCAGCAGCCGAACAGGGGGAACTATCACAGATACGCAGTATTTT.

V and J are TRBV5-7 and TRBJ1-3, with 8 bases lining up with TRBD1. TRBV5-7 is an ORF; its function is uncertain. V was clipped by 2 bases and J by 0 bases; unmatched bases: 10. This CDR3 spans 18 amino acids. The CDR3 bases are TGTGCCAGCAGCTTAGGACAGGGAATACCCGACTCTGGAAACACCATATATTTT. Its translation is CASSLGQGIPDSGNTIYF.

The CDR3 bases are TGCGCCAGCAGCCAACCAAAAGGGGGGACAGAGATTAGCAATCAGCCCCAGCATTTT. It encodes CASSQPKGGTEISNQPQHF. The rearrangement uses TRBV4-1 and TRBJ1-5; 7 nucleotides line up with TRBD1. Per the germline V gene, CDR1 is MGHRA and CDR2 is YSYEKL. The length of the CDR3 is 19 residues. The V and J ends lost 2 bases and 0 bases, in that order; junction bases with no gene match: 13.

The rearrangement uses TRBV28 and TRBJ2-1; 11 nucleotides align to TRBD2. The CDR3 is 14 residues long. V gave up 6 bases and J gave up 3 bases; unmatched junction bases: 1. CDR1 and CDR2 (germline): MDHEN, SYDVKM. CDR3 nucleotides: TGTGCCAGCAGAACTAGCGGGAGCTACAATGAGCAGTTCTTC. Protein sequence: CASRTSGSYNEQFF.

The chain employs TRBV9 and TRBJ2-3; the match to TRBD2 covers 8 bases. Losses at the gene ends were 4 bases for V and 0 bases for J; bases not matched to a gene: 7. The CDR3 sequence is 16 residues long. Germline V gives CDR1 SGDLS, CDR2 YYNGEE. The CDR3 protein is CASSSGGGLSTDTQYF. The CDR3 nucleotides read TGTGCCAGCAGCTCCGGGGGGGGCCTAAGCACAGATACGCAGTATTTT.

The CDR3 DNA reads TGTGCCAGCAGTTTGATTGGACAAAGCAATCAGCCCCAGCATTTT. Protein product: CASSLIGQSNQPQHF. The V gene is TRBV6-6, the J gene TRBJ1-5; TRBD1 might be the D (5 bases). This CDR3 has 15 amino acids. Germline V gene sequence: CDR1 MNHNY, CDR2 SVGAGI (reference sequence). The germline V and J ends were trimmed by 4 bases and 1 base, with 11 bases remaining between them.